This T cell receptor beta chain was sequenced in a study of human T cells and chemical hapten exposure. The CDR3 totals 13 residues. Germline V CDR1 and CDR2: SQVTM, ANQGSEA. Trimming removed 4 bases from V and 0 bases from J; junction bases left unmatched: 2. TCRdb itself ran the RACE reads through MiXCR, one entry per CDR3 protein. There are approximately 160,000 distinct CDR3 sequences in the sample; around a quarter occur only once, and around 2.3% lies in the top ten. This clonotype was recorded a few times. Time point in this sample: patch test 3, about 24 weeks after DPC sensitization. Sample treatment: therapeutic diphenylcyclopropenone sensitization with weekly scalp DPC.

This TCR came from a young woman with alopecia areata. Some clones in this sample may be carry-over from other donors' samples. The specimen comprised whole blood, sampled in connection with sensitization to the hapten diphenylcyclopropenone (DPC). This chain joins TRBV29-1 and TRBJ2-7; 8 nucleotides line up with TRBD1. DNA of the CDR3: TGCAGCGTTGGGGGACAGGTCTCCTACGAGCAGTACTTC. Its protein is CSVGGQVSYEQYF.